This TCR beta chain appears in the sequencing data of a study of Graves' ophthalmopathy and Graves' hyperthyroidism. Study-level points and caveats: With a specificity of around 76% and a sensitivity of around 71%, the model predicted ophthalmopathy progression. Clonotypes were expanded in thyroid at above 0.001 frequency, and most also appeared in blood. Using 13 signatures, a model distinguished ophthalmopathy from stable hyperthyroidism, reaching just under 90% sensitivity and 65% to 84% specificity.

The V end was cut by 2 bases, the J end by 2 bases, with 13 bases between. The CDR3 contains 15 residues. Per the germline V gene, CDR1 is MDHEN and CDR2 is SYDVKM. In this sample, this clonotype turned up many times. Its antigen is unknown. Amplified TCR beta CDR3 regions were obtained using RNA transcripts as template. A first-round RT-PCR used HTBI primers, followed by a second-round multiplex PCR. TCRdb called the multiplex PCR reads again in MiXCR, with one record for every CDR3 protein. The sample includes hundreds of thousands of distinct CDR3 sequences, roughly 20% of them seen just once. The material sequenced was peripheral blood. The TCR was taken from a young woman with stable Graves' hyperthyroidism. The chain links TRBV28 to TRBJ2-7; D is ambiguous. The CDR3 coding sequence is TGTGCCAGCAGTTTAAATTACGGTCGGACCTACGAGCAGTACTTC. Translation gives CASSLNYGRTYEQYF. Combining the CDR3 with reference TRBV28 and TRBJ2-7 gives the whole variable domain DVKVTQSSRYLVKRTGEKVFLECVQDMDHENMFWYRQDPGLGLRLIYFSYDVKMKEKGDIPEGYSVSREKKERFSLILESASTNQTSMYLCASSLNYGRTYEQYFGPGTRLTVT.